Listed below are T cell receptor beta chains from one sample, sequenced in a study of OX40 agonist ivuxolimab in advanced cancers. Profiled with immunoSEQ multiplex PCR; TCRdb holds only in-frame clones, not every one. This table holds more than 50,000 clones, approximately 86% found once. The sample consisted of CD4+ or CD8+ T cells sorted from blood, taken in a trial of the OX40 agonist ivuxolimab. These receptors were taken from an adult with an advanced solid tumor such as melanoma, head and neck, liver or kidney cancer. Each CDR3 is given with its conserved first and last residue. D genes are given only for firm matches. The size field is filled for only some rows; it gives once, few, many or a size class.

V gene,J gene,clone size,D gene,CDR3 protein,CDR3 DNA
TRBV5-8,TRBJ2-5,NA,NA,CASSRITGSWETETQYF,TGTGCCAGCAGCCGCATAACCGGGTCCTGGGAGACGGAGACCCAGTACTTC
TRBV19,TRBJ1-6,few,NA,CASSIQDGSLLYNSPLHF,TGTGCCAGTAGTATTCAGGACGGAAGCCTACTCTATAATTCACCCCTCCACTTT
TRBV7-2,TRBJ2-1,NA,TRBD1,CASRRTGGGPTEQFF,TGTGCCAGCAGGCGTACAGGGGGAGGCCCCACTGAGCAGTTCTTC
TRBV19,TRBJ1-4,NA,TRBD1,CASSGRTGANEKLFF,TGTGCCAGTAGTGGACGGACAGGGGCTAATGAAAAACTGTTTTTT
TRBV6-5,TRBJ1-5,NA,TRBD1,CASSPGQVGRQPQHF,TGTGCCAGCAGCCCCGGACAGGTTGGGCGTCAGCCCCAGCATTTT
TRBV7-9,TRBJ2-1,NA,TRBD2,CASSSLPLAGSSYNEQFF,TGTGCCAGCAGCTCCCTTCCCCTAGCGGGTAGCTCCTACAATGAGCAGTTCTTC
TRBV7-2,TRBJ2-3,NA,TRBD1,CASSRDSSRADTQYF,TGTGCCAGCAGCCGGGACAGCTCCCGTGCAGATACGCAGTATTTT
TRBV28,TRBJ1-6,NA,NA,CASSLRVLNSPLHF,TGTGCCAGCAGTTTAAGGGTTCTTAATTCACCCCTCCACTTT
TRBV6-1,TRBJ2-3,NA,NA,CASSEVGSTDTQYF,TGTGCCAGCAGTGAAGTGGGGTCCACAGATACGCAGTATTTT
TRBV5-1,TRBJ2-1,NA,TRBD1,CASSLSPGQGVNEQFF,TGCGCCAGCAGCTTGAGTCCGGGACAGGGTGTCAATGAGCAGTTCTTC
TRBV20-1,TRBJ1-2,NA,NA,CSPEGLYGYTF,TGCAGCCCCGAGGGACTCTATGGCTACACCTTC
TRBV2,TRBJ2-5,NA,TRBD2,CASSAGLAGVGAETQYF,TGTGCCAGCAGTGCCGGACTAGCGGGAGTAGGGGCAGAGACCCAGTACTTC